Listed below are T cell receptor beta chains from one sample, sequenced in a study of blood T cell repertoires in COVID-19. Only in-frame clones appear in the TCRdb table, and some are missing; sequencing was by immunoSEQ multiplex PCR. The data contain 200,000 to 250,000 clones, about four fifths of them singletons. Sequenced input: PBMCs or T cells enriched from blood (not recorded which). The source of these receptors is a woman aged 55-69 years who had recovered from COVID-19. Each CDR3 is given with its conserved first and last residue. The D gene is left open where the match is weak. Not all rows give a size; the values are once, few, many and, for expanded clones, a class.

abundance	d_gene	j_gene	v_gene	CDR3aa	CDR3nt
NA	NA	TRBJ2-3	TRBV19	CASSTWRVWGTDTQYF	TGTGCCAGTAGTACATGGCGGGTTTGGGGCACAGATACGCAGTATTTT
NA	NA	TRBJ2-1	TRBV5-1	CASSPALAGSYNEQFF	TGCGCCAGCAGCCCCGCCCTAGCAGGCTCCTACAATGAGCAGTTCTTC
NA	NA	TRBJ1-1	TRBV11-2	CASSLDWGVPEAFF	TGTGCCAGCAGCTTAGATTGGGGGGTCCCTGAAGCTTTCTTT
NA	TRBD1	TRBJ2-1	TRBV11-2	CASRRQGQFSNEQFF	TGTGCCAGCAGGCGACAGGGGCAATTCAGCAATGAGCAGTTCTTC
NA	TRBD2	TRBJ2-3	TRBV28	CASSLPITGTITDTQYF	TGTGCCAGCAGCTTACCAATAACGGGGACTATCACAGATACGCAGTATTTT
NA	TRBD2	TRBJ2-5	TRBV5-1	CASSLSSGGARETQYF	TGCGCCAGCAGCTTGTCTAGCGGGGGGGCGAGAGAGACCCAGTACTTC
NA	TRBD1	TRBJ2-2	TRBV6-4	CASRKESRTGYAGELFF	TGTGCCAGCAGGAAGGAATCTAGGACAGGGTACGCCGGGGAGCTGTTTTTT
NA	TRBD1	TRBJ1-4	TRBV12-5	CASGSGQGALANEKLFF	TGTGCTAGTGGTTCTGGACAGGGGGCTTTAGCTAATGAAAAACTGTTTTTT
NA	NA	TRBJ1-5	TRBV3-1/TRBV3-2	CASSQGRLRGNQHF	TGTGCCAGCAGCCAAGGACGACTCCGGGGAAACCAGCATTTT
NA	TRBD1	TRBJ1-2	TRBV2	CASSVRQGVNYGYTF	TGTGCCAGCAGTGTTAGACAGGGGGTAAACTATGGCTACACCTTC
NA	NA	TRBJ2-3	TRBV5-1	CASSFGSTDTQYF	TGCGCCAGCAGCTTCGGTAGCACAGATACGCAGTATTTT
few	TRBD1	TRBJ1-6	TRBV7-2	CASSPAGQGNSPLHF	TGTGCCAGCAGCCCCGCCGGACAGGGCAACTCACCCCTCCACTTT
NA	NA	TRBJ1-2	TRBV3-1/TRBV3-2	CASSPPQGFYGYTF	TGTGCCAGCAGCCCCCCTCAGGGGTTCTATGGCTACACCTTC
NA	TRBD1	TRBJ2-1	TRBV4-1	CASSQDWGTGANEQFF	TGCGCCAGCAGCCAAGATTGGGGGACAGGGGCAAATGAGCAGTTCTTC
NA	NA	TRBJ1-2	TRBV18	CASSPAQAYGYTF	TGTGCCAGCTCACCTGCACAGGCCTATGGCTACACCTTC
NA	TRBD2	TRBJ2-3	TRBV10-3	CAISTTSGGAHSADTQYF	TGTGCCATCAGTACCACTAGCGGGGGAGCCCACAGCGCAGATACGCAGTATTTT
NA	NA	TRBJ2-1	TRBV5-4	CASSSPGQISYNEQFF	TGTGCCAGCAGCTCCCCGGGACAAATCTCCTACAATGAGCAGTTCTTC
NA	NA	TRBJ1-2	TRBV2	CASSGQEIVGYTF	TGTGCCAGCAGTGGGCAGGAAATTGTTGGCTACACCTTC
NA	TRBD2	TRBJ2-2	TRBV10-1	CASSESTSGRVNTGELFF	TGCGCCAGCAGTGAGTCGACGAGCGGGAGGGTCAACACCGGGGAGCTGTTTTTT
NA	NA	TRBJ2-1	TRBV12-5	CASGPHSNEQFF	TGTGCTAGTGGTCCCCACAGCAATGAGCAGTTCTTC
NA	NA	TRBJ2-2	TRBV10-2	CASSKNRAGELFF	TGCGCCAGCAGTAAAAACAGGGCCGGGGAGCTGTTTTTT
NA	NA	TRBJ1-1	TRBV2	CASSGRDAPEAFF	TGTGCCAGCAGTGGGCGGGACGCACCGGAAGCTTTCTTT
NA	NA	TRBJ1-3	TRBV9	CASSVGGLGNTIYF	TGTGCCAGCAGCGTCGGGGGGCTCGGAAACACCATATATTTT
NA	NA	TRBJ2-7	TRBV7-2	CASSLASEASYEQYF	TGTGCCAGCAGCTTAGCTTCCGAGGCCTCCTACGAGCAGTACTTC
NA	NA	TRBJ2-7	TRBV30	CAWSVPRGGEQYF	TGTGCCTGGAGTGTACCTAGGGGTGGCGAGCAGTACTTC
NA	NA	TRBJ2-2	TRBV27	CASSLNRYTGELFF	TGTGCCAGCAGTTTGAACAGATACACCGGGGAGCTGTTTTTT
NA	TRBD1	TRBJ1-1	TRBV14	CASSQDTMTGATEAFF	TGTGCCAGCAGCCAAGACACCATGACAGGGGCCACTGAAGCTTTCTTT
NA	TRBD1	TRBJ1-1	TRBV29-1	CSVGGTGGYKNTEAFF	TGCAGCGTTGGAGGGACAGGGGGCTACAAGAACACTGAAGCTTTCTTT
NA	NA	TRBJ1-6	TRBV4-2	CASSQVNLGPTYNSPLHF	TGTGCCAGCAGCCAAGTAAATTTGGGGCCCACCTATAATTCACCCCTCCACTTT
NA	TRBD2	TRBJ2-2	TRBV2	CASKRGENTGELFF	TGTGCCAGCAAGCGGGGGGAGAACACCGGGGAGCTGTTTTTT